This entry lists 10 T cell receptor beta chains sequenced from one sample in a study of blood T cells in healthy people across ages. The use of a sample-barcoded 5' primer and a J-beta primer mix characterized a second PCR of about 7 to 12 cycles. Via MiXCR, TCRdb re-called the 5' RACE reads, giving one row per CDR3 protein. The top ten hold approximately 0.75% of the sample, which has over a million distinct CDR3 sequences, 25% seen once. These same data were also listed under a study on T cells of mothers and their children.

The sequencing input was blood. Receptors were obtained from a girl aged 2 to 9 in good health.

The V gene is TRBV20-1, the J gene TRBJ1-4; the D gene is possibly TRBD1 (5 bases). The CDR3 consists of 14 residues. Germline V gene lookup returns CDR1 DFQATT and CDR2 SNEGSKA (reference sequence). The CDR3 is CSAIRVGGDEKLFF. CDR3 sequence (DNA): TGCAGCGCAATCCGTGTGGGAGGGGATGAAAAACTGTTTTTT.

The gene calls are TRBV29-1 and TRBJ1-4; D is uncertain. Trimming removed 5 bases from V and 4 bases from J, with 8 bases in between. CDR1 SQVTM and CDR2 ANQGSEA come from the germline V gene. This CDR3 region has 12 residues. CDR3 in DNA: TGCAGCGTTCGGAGTTATAATGAAAAACTGTTTTTT. Protein product: CSVRSYNEKLFF.

This sequence joins TRBV20-1 and TRBJ1-6; no definite D call. Trimming cost V 3 bases and J 9 bases, with 12 bases left between them. The germline gives CDR1 DFQATT, CDR2 SNEGSKA (reference sequence). CDR3 size: 13 residues. CDR3 amino acids: CSASRPAGSPLHF. The CDR3, as DNA: TGCAGTGCTAGCAGACCGGCGGGTTCACCCCTCCACTTT.

Ten or more counts support this clonotype. The rearrangement links TRBV29-1 to TRBJ2-7; 9 bases line up with TRBD1. The length of the CDR3 is 15 residues. Trimming took 5 bases from V and 3 from J; bases not matched to a gene: 11. Germline lookup yields CDR1 SQVTM and CDR2 ANQGSEA. This chain's CDR3 is CSVSSGTGSYYEQYF. In nucleotides, the CDR3 is TGCAGCGTTTCATCCGGGACAGGGTCGTACTACGAGCAGTACTTC.

The chain has TRBV28 and TRBJ1-3; D is unclear. The V end lost 9 bases, the J end lost 7 bases, and 16 bases lay between the germline ends. Germline values: CDR1 MDHEN, CDR2 SYDVKM. The CDR3 loop spans 13 amino acids. Here the CDR3 reads CARAVKQGNTIYF. DNA of the CDR3: TGTGCCAGGGCCGTGAAGCAAGGCAACACCATATATTTT.

This sequence joins TRBV12-3 or TRBV12-4 and TRBJ2-1; tentatively, D is TRBD2 (5 bases). V was shortened by 7 bases and J by 6 bases, with 10 bases between the two germline ends. The CDR3 length is 12 residues. The CDR3 here is CASTEGLNEQFF. The DNA for the CDR3 is TGTGCCAGCACTGAGGGCCTCAATGAGCAGTTCTTC.

The CDR3 protein is CSARPLGRERVNEQFF. CDR3 bases: TGCAGTGCTAGGCCCCTAGGGCGGGAGCGGGTAAATGAGCAGTTCTTC. The V call is TRBV20-1, the J call TRBJ2-1, with 7 bases aligning to TRBD2. The length of the CDR3 is 16 residues. Trimming took 3 bases from V and 7 from J; bases not matched to a gene: 15. The germline gives CDR1 DFQATT, CDR2 SNEGSKA (reference sequence).

The rearrangement uses TRBV7-9 and TRBJ1-4; D gene unclear. The germline gives CDR1 SEHNR, CDR2 FQNEAQ (reference sequence). The CDR3 has 15 amino acids. Trimming took 5 bases from V and 10 from J, leaving 20 bases between them. CDR3 protein: CASSPSDRGYGKLFF. In DNA, the CDR3 is TGTGCCAGCAGCCCATCAGACCGAGGTTACGGAAAACTGTTTTTT.

This clonotype was picked up a small number of times. V usage is TRBV11-1 and J usage is TRBJ2-3; TRBD1 is a possible D gene (6 bases). The germline gives CDR1 SGHAT, CDR2 FQDESV (reference sequence). The CDR3 sequence is 15 residues long. Trimming shortened V by 3 bases and J by 0 bases, and 10 bases separated the two germline ends. The chain's CDR3 is CASSLDSSSTDTQYF. The CDR3 bases are TGTGCCAGCAGCTTGGACAGTTCTAGCACAGATACGCAGTATTTT.

V gene TRBV24-1 combines with J gene TRBJ2-5; D tentatively fits TRBD1 or TRBD2 (5 bases each). Germline CDR1 reads KGHDR; CDR2 reads SFDVKD. V lost 9 bases and J lost 3, with 13 bases in between. The length of the CDR3 is 13 residues. CDR3: CATGEGPKETQYF. The CDR3 nucleotides read TGTGCCACCGGAGAGGGGCCGAAAGAGACCCAGTACTTC.